This is a list of T cell receptor beta chains from one sample in a study of OX40 agonist ivuxolimab in advanced cancers. TCRdb keeps only in-frame clones here, not all; method: immunoSEQ multiplex PCR. The sample consists of tens of thousands of clones, around nine tenths of them appearing once. The sequencing here drew on CD4+ or CD8+ T cells sorted from blood, taken in a trial of the OX40 agonist ivuxolimab. The source is an adult with an advanced solid tumor such as melanoma, head and neck, liver or kidney cancer. Each CDR3 is given with its conserved first and last residue. Each record gives: J gene, D gene, clone size, CDR3 length, V gene, CDR3 protein, CDR3 DNA. A D gene is named only where the DNA matches it firmly. Part of the rows lack a size; the others show once, few, many or a class for expanded clones.

j_gene: TRBJ1-2
d_gene: NA
abundance: NA
len: 13
v_gene: TRBV19
CDR3aa: CASSIGANYGYTF
CDR3nt: TGTGCCAGTAGTATAGGGGCTAACTATGGCTACACCTTC

j_gene: TRBJ1-6
d_gene: NA
abundance: NA
len: 13
v_gene: TRBV7-9
CDR3aa: CASSPQGNSPLHF
CDR3nt: TGTGCCAGCAGCCCCCAGGGGAATTCACCCCTCCACTTT

j_gene: TRBJ1-3
d_gene: NA
abundance: NA
len: 17
v_gene: TRBV6-1
CDR3aa: CASSGPGTASSGNTIYF
CDR3nt: TGTGCCAGCAGTGGTCCCGGGACTGCGAGCTCTGGAAACACCATATATTTT

j_gene: TRBJ2-1
d_gene: NA
abundance: NA
len: 13
v_gene: TRBV9
CDR3aa: CASSGTPSPEQFF
CDR3nt: TGTGCCAGCAGCGGGACTCCCAGCCCCGAGCAGTTCTTC

j_gene: TRBJ1-1
d_gene: NA
abundance: NA
len: 14
v_gene: TRBV7-2
CDR3aa: CASSPQADSTEAFF
CDR3nt: TGTGCCAGCAGCCCGCAAGCGGACAGCACTGAAGCTTTCTTT

j_gene: TRBJ2-3
d_gene: NA
abundance: NA
len: 16
v_gene: TRBV9
CDR3aa: CASSVGVDDRTDTQYF
CDR3nt: TGTGCCAGCAGCGTAGGCGTGGACGATCGCACAGATACGCAGTATTTT

j_gene: TRBJ2-3
d_gene: NA
abundance: NA
len: 14
v_gene: TRBV10-1
CDR3aa: CASSWRGEADTQYF
CDR3nt: TGCGCCAGCAGTTGGAGGGGAGAGGCAGATACGCAGTATTTT

j_gene: TRBJ2-5
d_gene: TRBD1
abundance: NA
len: 15
v_gene: TRBV18
CDR3aa: CASSPLGQGGETQYF
CDR3nt: TGTGCCAGCTCACCACTGGGACAGGGGGGAGAGACCCAGTACTTC

j_gene: TRBJ1-4
d_gene: TRBD1
abundance: once
len: 16
v_gene: TRBV7-2
CDR3aa: CASSLVGGASNEKLFF
CDR3nt: TGTGCCAGCAGCTTAGTAGGGGGCGCAAGCAATGAAAAACTGTTTTTT

j_gene: TRBJ1-5
d_gene: TRBD1
abundance: NA
len: 17
v_gene: TRBV7-9
CDR3aa: CASSYSGTGGAGQPQHF
CDR3nt: TGTGCCAGCAGCTACTCCGGGACAGGGGGCGCGGGGCAGCCCCAGCATTTT

j_gene: TRBJ2-5
d_gene: NA
abundance: NA
len: 14
v_gene: TRBV10-1
CDR3aa: CASSESGQQETQYF
CDR3nt: TGCGCCAGCAGTGAGTCCGGCCAACAAGAGACCCAGTACTTC

j_gene: TRBJ1-4
d_gene: TRBD1
abundance: NA
len: 13
v_gene: TRBV2
CDR3aa: CATRTGTNEKLFF
CDR3nt: TGTGCCACCCGGACAGGAACTAATGAAAAACTGTTTTTT

j_gene: TRBJ1-5
d_gene: TRBD1
abundance: NA
len: 13
v_gene: TRBV14
CDR3aa: CASSQGGQQPQHF
CDR3nt: TGTGCCAGCAGCCAAGGGGGACAGCAGCCCCAGCATTTT

j_gene: TRBJ2-7
d_gene: TRBD2
abundance: once
len: 15
v_gene: TRBV6-5
CDR3aa: CASSSGGASMDEQYF
CDR3nt: TGTGCCAGCAGTTCGGGGGGGGCGTCTATGGACGAGCAGTACTTC

j_gene: TRBJ1-5
d_gene: NA
abundance: NA
len: 15
v_gene: TRBV6-1
CDR3aa: CASSAQDSSNQPQHF
CDR3nt: TGTGCCAGCAGTGCGCAGGACAGTAGCAATCAGCCCCAGCATTTT

j_gene: TRBJ2-3
d_gene: TRBD2
abundance: NA
len: 17
v_gene: TRBV5-4
CDR3aa: CASSSGLAGSNTDTQYF
CDR3nt: TGTGCCAGCAGCTCGGGACTAGCGGGGTCCAACACAGATACGCAGTATTTT

j_gene: TRBJ2-7
d_gene: TRBD1
abundance: NA
len: 14
v_gene: TRBV7-8
CDR3aa: CASSDYRGDYEQYF
CDR3nt: TGTGCCAGCAGCGATTACAGGGGTGACTACGAGCAGTACTTC

j_gene: TRBJ2-7
d_gene: NA
abundance: NA
len: 12
v_gene: TRBV19
CDR3aa: CASSTRDYEQYF
CDR3nt: TGTGCCAGTAGTACCCGGGACTACGAGCAGTACTTC

j_gene: TRBJ1-5
d_gene: TRBD1
abundance: NA
len: 16
v_gene: TRBV27
CDR3aa: CASSLSGLRGGQPQHF
CDR3nt: TGTGCCAGCAGTTTATCCGGTCTCAGGGGGGGACAGCCCCAGCATTTT

j_gene: TRBJ2-1
d_gene: TRBD1
abundance: NA
len: 15
v_gene: TRBV30
CDR3aa: CAWSVLTGGMDEQFF
CDR3nt: TGTGCCTGGAGTGTACTGACAGGGGGTATGGATGAGCAGTTCTTC

j_gene: TRBJ1-1
d_gene: TRBD1
abundance: NA
len: 15
v_gene: TRBV7-9
CDR3aa: CASSLRTGSEAEAFF
CDR3nt: TGTGCCAGCAGCTTGCGGACAGGGTCGGAAGCTGAAGCTTTCTTT

j_gene: TRBJ1-1
d_gene: NA
abundance: NA
len: 13
v_gene: TRBV10-1
CDR3aa: CASSQRTGFEAFF
CDR3nt: TGCGCCAGCAGCCAAAGGACGGGATTTGAAGCTTTCTTT

j_gene: TRBJ1-1
d_gene: NA
abundance: NA
len: 16
v_gene: TRBV5-1
CDR3aa: CASSYAPVGRSTEAFF
CDR3nt: TGCGCCAGCAGCTACGCCCCCGTGGGCAGAAGCACTGAAGCTTTCTTT

j_gene: TRBJ1-5
d_gene: NA
abundance: NA
len: 13
v_gene: TRBV30
CDR3aa: CAWSVQGNQPQHF
CDR3nt: TGTGCCTGGAGTGTTCAGGGCAATCAGCCCCAGCATTTT

j_gene: TRBJ2-7
d_gene: NA
abundance: NA
len: 13
v_gene: TRBV5-4
CDR3aa: CASSLVGGYEQYF
CDR3nt: TGTGCCAGCAGCTTGGTCGGGGGCTACGAGCAGTACTTC

j_gene: TRBJ2-7
d_gene: NA
abundance: NA
len: 15
v_gene: TRBV27
CDR3aa: CASSLLSASNYEQYF
CDR3nt: TGTGCCAGCAGTTTATTGTCGGCCTCGAACTACGAGCAGTACTTC

j_gene: TRBJ2-7
d_gene: TRBD2
abundance: NA
len: 13
v_gene: TRBV2
CDR3aa: CANRLAGSYEQYF
CDR3nt: TGTGCCAACCGACTAGCGGGCTCCTACGAGCAGTACTTC

j_gene: TRBJ1-2
d_gene: NA
abundance: few
len: 13
v_gene: TRBV7-8
CDR3aa: CASSPSGDYGYTF
CDR3nt: TGTGCCAGCAGCCCCTCAGGGGACTATGGCTACACCTTC

j_gene: TRBJ1-2
d_gene: NA
abundance: NA
len: 14
v_gene: TRBV2
CDR3aa: CASTVRGSNYGYTF
CDR3nt: TGTGCCAGCACGGTCAGGGGTTCCAACTATGGCTACACCTTC

j_gene: TRBJ2-7
d_gene: NA
abundance: NA
len: 14
v_gene: TRBV6-5
CDR3aa: CASSYSRAADEQYF
CDR3nt: TGTGCCAGCAGTTACTCGCGCGCCGCCGACGAGCAGTACTTC

j_gene: TRBJ2-3
d_gene: TRBD2
abundance: NA
len: 15
v_gene: TRBV7-9
CDR3aa: CASSLARGNTDTQYF
CDR3nt: TGTGCCAGCAGCTTAGCGCGGGGGAACACAGATACGCAGTATTTT

j_gene: TRBJ2-3
d_gene: TRBD2
abundance: NA
len: 14
v_gene: TRBV9
CDR3aa: CASSPRTSVATQYF
CDR3nt: TGTGCCAGCAGCCCCCGGACTAGCGTTGCGACGCAGTATTTT

j_gene: TRBJ2-3
d_gene: NA
abundance: NA
len: 14
v_gene: TRBV13
CDR3aa: CASSLPGSTDTQYF
CDR3nt: TGTGCCAGCAGCTTACCCGGGAGCACAGATACGCAGTATTTT

j_gene: TRBJ2-7
d_gene: NA
abundance: NA
len: 12
v_gene: TRBV6-5
CDR3aa: CASSQTGIEQYF
CDR3nt: TGTGCCAGCAGTCAAACCGGGATTGAGCAGTACTTC

j_gene: TRBJ1-5
d_gene: TRBD1
abundance: NA
len: 16
v_gene: TRBV5-5
CDR3aa: CASSLGQGVSNQPQHF
CDR3nt: TGTGCCAGCAGCTTGGGACAGGGGGTCAGCAATCAGCCCCAGCATTTT